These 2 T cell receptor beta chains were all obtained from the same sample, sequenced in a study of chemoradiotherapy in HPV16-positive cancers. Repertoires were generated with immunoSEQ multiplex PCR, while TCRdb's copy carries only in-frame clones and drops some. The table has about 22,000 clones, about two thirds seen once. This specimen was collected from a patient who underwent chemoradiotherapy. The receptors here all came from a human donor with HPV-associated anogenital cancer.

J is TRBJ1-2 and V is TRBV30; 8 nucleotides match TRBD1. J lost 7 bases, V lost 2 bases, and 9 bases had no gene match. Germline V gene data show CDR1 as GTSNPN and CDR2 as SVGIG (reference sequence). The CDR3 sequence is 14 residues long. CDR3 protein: CAWSRTGRGSGYTF. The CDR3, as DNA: TGTGCCTGGAGTCGGACAGGGCGAGGTAGTGGCTACACCTTC.

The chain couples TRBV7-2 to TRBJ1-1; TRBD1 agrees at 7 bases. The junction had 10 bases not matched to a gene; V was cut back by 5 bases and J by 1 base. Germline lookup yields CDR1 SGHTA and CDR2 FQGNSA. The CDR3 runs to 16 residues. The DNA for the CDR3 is TGTGCCAGCAGCCCCCGGGACAGTTTGACGAACACTGAAGCTTTCTTT. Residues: CASSPRDSLTNTEAFF.